The clone carrying this TCR beta chain has ten or more counts. No antigen is known for it. The data belong to a study of breast tumors, draining lymph nodes, adjacent tissues. One entry per CDR3 protein, called by TCRdb with MiXCR from the multiplex PCR reads. This sample yields around 120,000 distinct CDR3 sequences, of which about 20% are seen a single time; over 3% belongs to the top ten. Study-level findings and limits: Compared with lymph nodes, tumors were less diverse; compared with nontumor tissue, more.

Samples came from axillary lymph nodes draining the breast cancer. The V gene's germline CDR1 is SGHTS and CDR2 YDEGEE. The CDR3 runs 16 residues. Trimming took 7 bases from V and 0 from J; bases not matched to a gene: 8. Material: axillary lymph node tissue. The receptor's source is a female donor with breast cancer. Some clones in this sample may be carry-over from other donors' samples. V and J are TRBV5-8 and TRBJ1-4; 8 bases line up with TRBD1. The CDR3 DNA reads TGTGCCAGCTGCGAGACAGGGGCTCCAACTAATGAAAAACTGTTTTTT. Its translation: CASCETGAPTNEKLFF. Combining the CDR3 with reference TRBV5-8 and TRBJ1-4 gives the whole variable domain EAGVTQSPTHLIKTRGQQATLRCSPISGHTSVYWYQQALGLGLQFLLWYDEGEERNRGNFPPRFSGRQFPNYSSELNVNALELEDSALYLCASCETGAPTNEKLFFGSGTQLSVL.